The 14 T cell receptor beta chains listed next were all sequenced from one sample in a study of blood T cell repertoires in COVID-19. Profiling relied on immunoSEQ multiplex PCR, and the TCRdb table lists in-frame clones only, not all of them. Altogether 200,000 to 250,000 clones are present, approximately 80% being singletons, with the ten largest covering under 2%. The sequenced material came from PBMCs or T cells enriched from blood (not recorded which). These receptors all stem from a man aged 55 to 69 who had recovered from COVID-19.

This clone occurred once. The chain carries TRBV6-5 and TRBJ1-1; 9 bases align to TRBD1. The V gene's germline CDR1 is MNHEY and CDR2 SVGAGI. V gave up 2 bases and J gave up 6 bases; unmatched junction bases: 4. The CDR3 extends over 14 amino acids. CDR3 in amino acids: CASSYNRGRSEAFF. The CDR3 coding sequence is TGTGCCAGCAGTTACAACAGGGGGCGCTCTGAAGCTTTCTTT.

The rearrangement joins TRBV7-9 to TRBJ1-5, with TRBD1 matching over 7 bases. The CDR3 extends over 14 amino acids. The germline CDR1 and CDR2 sequences are SEHNR and FQNEAQ (reference sequence). Trimming took 8 bases from V and 5 from J; bases not matched to a gene: 9. For the CDR3, the DNA is TGTGCCAGCGGAACACAGGGGACCGATCAGCCCCAGCATTTT. This codes for CASGTQGTDQPQHF.

This rearrangement joins TRBV11-2 to TRBJ2-2; D unclear. The CDR3 consists of 14 residues. In germline, CDR1 is SGHAT, CDR2 FQNNGV. Trimming took off 2 bases at V and 2 bases at J, with 6 bases between the two ends. CDR3 coding DNA: TGTGCCAGCAGCTTAAACAGCAACACCGGGGAGCTGTTTTTT. Protein product: CASSLNSNTGELFF.

This clone came up a few times. V usage is TRBV29-1 and J usage is TRBJ2-7; D is perhaps TRBD2 (6 bases). There are 12 residues in the CDR3. The ends were cut back, 0 bases at V and 5 bases at J, with 8 bases in the middle. Germline values: CDR1 SQVTM, CDR2 ANQGSEA. CDR3 DNA: TGCAGCGTTGAAGAGGGGAGGAACGAGCAGTACTTC. Encoded protein: CSVEEGRNEQYF.

The genes are TRBV2 and TRBJ1-2, with D possibly being TRBD1 (5 bases). Germline V CDR1 and CDR2: SNHLY, FYNNEI. V was pared by 4 bases and J by 6 bases, with 9 bases between. The CDR3 is 12 amino acids. In DNA, the CDR3 is TGTGCCAGCAGTGTGGGGGGAAATGGCTACACCTTC. It yields the protein CASSVGGNGYTF.

The chain carries TRBV12-5 and TRBJ2-7; 7 nucleotides agree with TRBD1. Germline CDR1 reads LGHNT; CDR2 reads FRNRAP. This CDR3 has 14 residues. The V segment lost 7 bases and the J segment 3 bases; nucleotides outside the gene matches: 9. The CDR3 nucleotides are TGTGCTAGTGTTACGGACAGGAAGGACTACGAGCAGTACTTC. Translation: CASVTDRKDYEQYF.

The chain recombines TRBV5-1 with TRBJ2-1, with 7 bases aligning to TRBD2. With 3 bases clipped from V and 1 base from J, the junction kept 10 bases outside the gene matches. Germline V gene sequence: CDR1 SGHRS, CDR2 YFSETQ. The CDR3 consists of 17 residues. Here the CDR3 reads CASSYLPAGTSYNEQFF. DNA for the CDR3: TGCGCCAGCAGCTACCTCCCAGCGGGGACGTCCTACAATGAGCAGTTCTTC.

As regards this clone: Other DNA sequences in this sample translate to the same CDR3. The V call is TRBV5-1, the J call TRBJ1-2, with a weak D call TRBD1 (5 bases). CDR1 and CDR2 (germline): SGHRS, YFSETQ. Trimming took off 4 bases at V and 2 bases at J, with 15 bases between the two ends. The CDR3 is made up of 15 amino acids. The CDR3 region has the DNA TGCGCCAGCAGCCCCGGTGCCGGGGGGAACTATGGCTACACCTTC. It codes for CASSPGAGGNYGYTF.

The chain combines TRBV3-1 (or the pseudogene TRBV3-2) with TRBJ2-3, with D possibly TRBD2 on 6 matching bases. The CDR3 length is 17 residues. The germline gives CDR1 LGHDT, CDR2 YNNKEL (reference sequence). V lost 0 bases, J lost 4 bases, and 17 bases lay in between. The DNA for the CDR3 is TGTGCCAGCAGCCAAGATCACCGGACTAATCGAGCAGATACGCAGTATTTT. It is translated as CASSQDHRTNRADTQYF.

This chain links TRBV5-6 with TRBJ1-2; D gene unclear. The ends were cut back, 5 bases at V and 3 bases at J, with 17 bases in the middle. CDR3 size: 15 residues. Germline assignment: CDR1 SGHDT and CDR2 YYEEEE. The CDR3 loop reads CASSFSGSPYYGYTF. The CDR3 coding sequence is TGTGCCAGCAGTTTCTCAGGATCCCCCTACTATGGCTACACCTTC.

The V call is TRBV9, the J call TRBJ1-2; D may be TRBD1 (5 bases). The CDR3 runs to 14 residues. The V end was cut by 1 base, the J end by 8 bases, with 15 bases between. From germline, CDR1 is SGDLS and CDR2 YYNGEE. CDR3 DNA sequence: TGTGCCAGCAGCGTATTAACCCGGGGGGGAGGCTACACCTTC. Protein sequence: CASSVLTRGGGYTF.

The rearrangement links TRBV18 to TRBJ1-2; D ambiguous. Germline V gene data show CDR1 as KGHSH and CDR2 as LQKENI. V shed 2 bases and J shed 0 bases, with 16 bases lying between them. The CDR3 has 17 amino acids. CDR3 amino acids: CASSPMTSSGANYGYTF. DNA for the CDR3: TGTGCCAGCTCACCAATGACTTCCAGTGGAGCTAACTATGGCTACACCTTC.

The count of this clone is one. The genes are TRBV4-2 and TRBJ2-6; 7 bases match TRBD1. With V trimmed by 0 bases and J by 0 bases, 5 bases remained unmatched. CDR3 length equals 18 residues. CDR1 and CDR2 (germline): LGHNA, YNFKEQ. The chain's CDR3 is CASSQDDRAYSGANVLTF. The CDR3 DNA reads TGTGCCAGCAGCCAAGATGACAGGGCCTACTCTGGGGCCAACGTCCTGACTTTC.

J is TRBJ1-2 and V is TRBV24-1, with D possibly TRBD1 on 6 matching bases. V was pared by 4 bases and J by 7 bases, with 12 bases between. The CDR3 is made up of 13 amino acids. CDR1 and CDR2 (germline): KGHDR, SFDVKD. The CDR3 nucleotides read TGTGCCACCAGTGAGGGTAACAGGGTTGGCTACACCTTC. It specifies CATSEGNRVGYTF.